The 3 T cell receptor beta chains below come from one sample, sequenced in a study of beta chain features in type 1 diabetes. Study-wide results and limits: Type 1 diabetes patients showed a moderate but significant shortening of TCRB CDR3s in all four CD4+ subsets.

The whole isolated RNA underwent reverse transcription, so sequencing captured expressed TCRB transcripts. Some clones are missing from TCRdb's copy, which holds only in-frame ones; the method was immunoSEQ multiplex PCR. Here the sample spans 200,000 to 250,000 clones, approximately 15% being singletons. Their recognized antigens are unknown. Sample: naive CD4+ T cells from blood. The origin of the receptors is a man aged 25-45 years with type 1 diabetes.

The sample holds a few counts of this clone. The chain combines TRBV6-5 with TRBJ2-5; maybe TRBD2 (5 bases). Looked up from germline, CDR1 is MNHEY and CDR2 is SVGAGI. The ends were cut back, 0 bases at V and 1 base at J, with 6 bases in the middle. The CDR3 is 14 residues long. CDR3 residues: CASSYSRGQETQYF. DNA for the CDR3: TGTGCCAGCAGTTACTCCCGGGGCCAAGAGACCCAGTACTTC.

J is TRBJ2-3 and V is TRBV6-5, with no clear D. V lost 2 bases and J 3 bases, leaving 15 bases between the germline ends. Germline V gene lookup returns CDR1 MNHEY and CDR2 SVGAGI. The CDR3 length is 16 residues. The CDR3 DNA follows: TGTGCCAGCAGTTACGAGGCCCTGCCCGGGACAGATACGCAGTATTTT. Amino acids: CASSYEALPGTDTQYF.

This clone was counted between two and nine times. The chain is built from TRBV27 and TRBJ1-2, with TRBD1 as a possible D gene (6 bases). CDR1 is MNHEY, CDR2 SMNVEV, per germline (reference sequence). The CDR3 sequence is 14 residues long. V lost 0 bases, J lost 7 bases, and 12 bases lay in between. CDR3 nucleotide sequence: TGTGCCAGCAGTTTATCGACTACAGGGTTTGGCTACACCTTC. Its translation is CASSLSTTGFGYTF.